This T cell receptor (beta chain) was obtained from a study of T-cell reconstitution after alpha-beta-depleted transplantation in children. Germline assignment: CDR1 SGHRS and CDR2 YFSETQ. V dropped 2 bases and J dropped 13; count of bases not matched to a gene: 7. This CDR3 spans 12 amino acids. This clonotype was detected a few times. Unique molecular identifiers featured in how the TCRbeta library was prepared. TCRdb re-analysed the PCR reads in MiXCR, keeping a single row per CDR3 protein. Of almost 500,000 distinct CDR3 sequences in the sample, roughly an eighth are singletons; the top ten hold around 5.6%.

The chain recombines TRBV5-1 with TRBJ2-7; the match to TRBD1 covers 9 bases. This sequence was found in a human donor who donated a stem cell graft to a child with combined immunodeficiency. This material consisted of PBMCs from the stem cell graft donor, taken from the stem cell graft. The CDR3 DNA reads as TGCGCCAGCAGCTTAACCGGGACAGGGCCATACTTC. Amino acids: CASSLTGTGPYF.